The clone carrying this T cell receptor (beta chain) was seen repeatedly, ten times or more. The data stem from a study of T cells in Graves' hyperthyroidism and ophthalmopathy. The CDR3 regions of TCR beta were amplified from RNA transcripts. The study used the HTBI primer set for a first-round RT-PCR of the TCR CDR3. MiXCR, applied by TCRdb to the multiplex PCR reads, yields one record per CDR3 protein. This table has more than 550,000 distinct CDR3 sequences, roughly 17% appearing once. The patients, who ranged from 18 to 65 in age, presented with newly diagnosed hyperthyroidism lasting under 2 months. PBMCs were obtained from 10 ml fresh peripheral blood. This TCR derives from a man aged 50-59 years with Graves' hyperthyroidism. Source material: blood.

CDR3 DNA sequence: TGTGCCTGGAGTGCAGGGACGGCCCCGTTCTTC. This gives the protein CAWSAGTAPFF. The chain uses TRBV30 and TRBJ2-1; tentatively, D is TRBD1 or TRBD2 (5 bases each). This CDR3 region has 11 residues. V gave up 1 base and J gave up 15 bases, with 13 bases separating them. Germline CDR1 reads GTSNPN; CDR2 reads SVGIG (reference sequence). Supplemented by reference TRBV30 and TRBJ2-1, the full variable domain reads SQTIHQWPATLVQPVGSPLSLECTVEGTSNPNLYWYRQAAGRGLQLLFYSVGIGQISSEVPQNLSASRPQDRQFILSSKKLLLSDSGFYLCAWSAGTAPFFGPGTRLTVL.